The TCR beta chain described here comes from a study of blood T cell repertoires in COVID-19. The table lists this clone with a count of one. The data were produced by immunoSEQ multiplex PCR, yet TCRdb's version contains in-frame clones alone and is incomplete. The sample shows 350,000 to 400,000 clones, 88% of them seen only once. The study recruited people aged about 18 to 90 years across about two dozen US areas. Assignment of participants to cohorts was predicated upon participant-reported clinical history. Material for sequencing was PBMCs or T cells enriched from blood (not recorded which). This sequence originates from a woman aged 18-30 years who had recovered from COVID-19.

The CDR3 here is CASSPTSGDTGELFF. CDR3 in DNA: TGTGCCAGCTCACCCACTAGCGGGGACACCGGGGAGCTGTTTTTT. The chain links TRBV18 to TRBJ2-2, with 10 nucleotides matching TRBD2. The germline V gene has CDR1 KGHSH and CDR2 LQKENI. V shed 3 bases, J shed 3 bases, and the junction held 1 base outside the gene matches. The CDR3 spans 15 residues.